The 26 T cell receptor beta chains presented below share a single source sample, sequenced in a study of CD8 T cells in Susac syndrome. Random hexamers were used to reverse transcribe an amount of roughly 0.45 to 1 ug RNA. TCRdb called the immunoSEQ multiplex PCR reads again in MiXCR, with one record for every CDR3 protein. The table has 95,000 to 150,000 distinct CDR3 sequences, 90% to 95% seen once. The sample was CD4+ T cells from PBMCs. These receptors were taken from a human donor in good health.

The V and J genes are TRBV25-1 and TRBJ1-2, with 9 bases fitting TRBD1. V shed 6 bases and J 11 bases; nucleotides not matched to a gene: 25. There are 18 residues in the CDR3. The germline V gene has CDR1 MGHDK and CDR2 SYGVNS. For the CDR3, the DNA is TGTGCCAGCAGCGTTCCCGCTGGACAGGGGCTTCCCGCGAGATGGTACACCTTC. Its translation is CASSVPAGQGLPARWYTF.

The genes are TRBV29-1 and TRBJ1-1, with 8 bases aligning to TRBD1. Looked up from germline, CDR1 is SQVTM and CDR2 is ANQGSEA. J lost 3 bases, V lost 5 bases, and 11 bases had no gene match. There are 15 residues in the CDR3. The CDR3, as DNA: TGCAGCGTTAATGGACAGGGACGGGGGTACACTGAAGCTTTCTTT. This codes for CSVNGQGRGYTEAFF.

The genes are TRBV6-2 or TRBV6-3 and TRBJ2-5; 7 bases match TRBD1. J gave up 5 bases and V 7 bases, and 10 bases lay outside the gene matches. The CDR3 is 14 residues long. Germline loops: CDR1 MNHEY, CDR2 SVGEGT. CDR3 sequence reads: CASMIRGRRETQYF. DNA for the CDR3: TGTGCCAGCATGATTAGGGGGCGACGGGAGACCCAGTACTTC.

The rearrangement uses TRBV20-1 and TRBJ2-3; D is perhaps TRBD1 or TRBD2 (5 bases each). The CDR3 runs to 17 residues. Germline assignment: CDR1 DFQATT and CDR2 SNEGSKA (reference sequence). The CDR3 protein is CRPGDQGQPPFTDTQYF. The CDR3 nucleotides read TGCAGGCCTGGGGACCAGGGCCAGCCCCCCTTCACAGATACGCAGTATTTT.

The chain combines TRBV5-1 with TRBJ2-1; TRBD2 matches 14 bases. Trimming at V came to 5 bases and at J to 10 bases, leaving 5 bases not matched to a gene. CDR1 SGHRS and CDR2 YFSETQ come from the germline V gene. The CDR3 sequence is 14 residues long. The CDR3 loop is CASRPGTSGREQFF. CDR3 DNA: TGCGCCAGCAGACCCGGGACTAGCGGGAGAGAGCAGTTCTTC.

The J gene is TRBJ1-1, the V gene TRBV18; D remains ambiguous. Germline CDR1 KGHSH, CDR2 LQKENI. The CDR3 consists of 14 residues. V was clipped by 4 bases and J by 3 bases, with 12 bases between them. The CDR3 region is CASSLLGQDTEAFF. The CDR3 DNA sequence: TGTGCCAGCTCACTCCTCGGGCAGGACACTGAAGCTTTCTTT. Variable domain in full (rest from reference TRBV18 and TRBJ1-1): NAGVMQNPRHLVRRRGQEARLRCSPMKGHSHVYWYRQLPEEGLKFMVYLQKENIIDESGMPKERFSAEFPKEGPSILRIQQVVRGDSAAYFCASSLLGQDTEAFFGQGTRLTVV.

The genes are TRBV6-5 and TRBJ2-1, with D tentatively TRBD2 (6 bases). In germline, CDR1 is MNHEY, CDR2 SVGAGI. The CDR3 sequence is 13 residues long. V was clipped by 5 bases and J by 9 bases, with 14 bases between them. CDR3 protein: CASSPGSEREQFF. The CDR3 DNA reads TGTGCCAGCAGTCCCGGGAGCGAGCGTGAGCAGTTCTTC.

This chain links TRBV29-1 with TRBJ2-3, with 8 bases that match TRBD1. Germline assignment: CDR1 SQVTM and CDR2 ANQGSEA. V lost 7 bases, J lost 0 bases, and 6 bases stayed unmatched. The CDR3 covers 14 residues. For the CDR3, the DNA is TGCAGCGGGGTCAGGGGGCTCAGCACAGATACGCAGTATTTT. Residues: CSGVRGLSTDTQYF.

The V and J genes are TRBV6-5 and TRBJ1-2; D unresolved. Looked up from germline, CDR1 is MNHEY and CDR2 is SVGAGI. V lost 2 bases to trimming and J lost 1 base, with 8 bases between them. This CDR3 comprises 14 residues. In DNA form, the CDR3 reads TGTGCCAGCAGTTACGGCACCCTTAACTATGGCTACACCTTC. It codes for CASSYGTLNYGYTF.

This clonotype was seen only once. V gene TRBV3-1 combines with J gene TRBJ2-7; the D is unclear. This CDR3 comprises 14 residues. CDR1 is LGHDT, CDR2 YNNKEL, per germline (reference sequence). V was trimmed by 3 bases and J by 2 bases, leaving 11 bases between them. This chain's CDR3 is CASSHSTGTYEQYF. CDR3 in DNA: TGTGCCAGCAGCCACTCAACTGGGACCTACGAGCAGTACTTC.

This chain uses TRBV20-1 with TRBJ2-5; D gene unclear. This CDR3 spans 12 amino acids. Trimming pared 8 bases from V and 5 bases from J, leaving 15 bases between. Looked up from germline, CDR1 is DFQATT and CDR2 is SNEGSKA (reference sequence). The CDR3 DNA follows: TGCAGTACCGCCTTGCTTATGGAGACCCAGTACTTC. Amino acids: CSTALLMETQYF.

The rearrangement links TRBV3-1 to TRBJ2-7; D is unclear. This CDR3 has 14 amino acids. CDR1 and CDR2 (germline): LGHDT, YNNKEL (reference sequence). The V end lost 0 bases, the J end lost 9 bases, and 15 bases lay between the germline ends. CDR3 nucleotide sequence: TGTGCCAGCAGCCAAGATCCCATGCCGCGTGGGCAGTACTTC. Its translation is CASSQDPMPRGQYF.

The chain links TRBV5-1 to TRBJ1-4; 8 bases are shared with TRBD1. V lost 4 bases to trimming and J lost 5 bases; unmatched junction nucleotides: 7. CDR3 length equals 15 residues. Germline CDR1 is SGHRS and CDR2 is YFSETQ. In DNA form, the CDR3 reads TGCGCCAGCAGCCCCCTTACAGGGGGGAATGAAAAACTGTTTTTT. Encoded protein: CASSPLTGGNEKLFF. Supplemented by reference TRBV5-1 and TRBJ1-4, the full variable domain reads KAGVTQTPRYLIKTRGQQVTLSCSPISGHRSVSWYQQTPGQGLQFLFEYFSETQRNKGNFPGRFSGRQFSNSRSEMNVSTLELGDSALYLCASSPLTGGNEKLFFGSGTQLSVL.

The CDR3 DNA reads as TGCGCCAGCAGTTCCGACATGAGCTCCTACAATGAGCAGTTCTTC. This encodes CASSSDMSSYNEQFF. The chain links TRBV5-1 to TRBJ2-1; D remains ambiguous. The CDR3 consists of 15 residues. Per germline, CDR1 SGHRS and CDR2 YFSETQ. V was trimmed by 5 bases and J by 0 bases, leaving 12 bases between them.

The chain recombines TRBV4-3 with TRBJ1-1; D gene uncertain. The CDR3 has 14 amino acids. Germline CDR1 and CDR2: LGHNA and YSLEER. Trimming removed 0 bases at V and 5 bases at J, with 10 bases between. The CDR3, as DNA: TGCGCCAGCAGCCAAGATATAGGAGGGACTGAAGCTTTCTTT. It specifies CASSQDIGGTEAFF.

This clonotype was counted once. The V gene is TRBV3-1, the J gene TRBJ2-1, with D possibly matching TRBD2 (5 bases). The germline gives CDR1 LGHDT, CDR2 YNNKEL (reference sequence). Deletions cut 1 base from V and 6 bases from J, with 10 bases between. This CDR3 spans 14 amino acids. The CDR3 DNA reads as TGTGCCAGCAGCCAAGGAAATAGCGCCAATGAGCAGTTCTTC. Encoded protein: CASSQGNSANEQFF.

This chain connects TRBV29-1 to TRBJ2-3, with D possibly matching TRBD2 (5 bases). The CDR3 contains 13 residues. V lost 3 bases to trimming and J lost 3 bases, with 10 bases between them. The V gene's germline CDR1 is SQVTM and CDR2 ANQGSEA. The CDR3 here is CSVDEGGTDTQYF. CDR3 DNA sequence: TGCAGCGTTGATGAGGGTGGAACAGATACGCAGTATTTT.

The CDR3: CASSYGGGPQPQHF. DNA for the CDR3: TGTGCCAGCAGTTATGGCGGGGGGCCTCAGCCCCAGCATTTT. The chain has TRBV6-2 or TRBV6-3 and TRBJ1-5; possibly TRBD1 for D (6 bases). V lost 3 bases and J lost 6, with 12 bases in between. The germline CDR1 and CDR2 sequences are MNHEY and SVGEGT. The CDR3 runs to 14 residues.

Written as DNA, the CDR3 is TGCAGTGCTACCGCTCCCAATCCTTACTCCTACAATGAGCAGTTCTTC. It is translated as CSATAPNPYSYNEQFF. This chain uses TRBV20-1 with TRBJ2-1; D is uncertain. CDR3 size: 16 residues. The V gene's germline CDR1 is DFQATT and CDR2 SNEGSKA (reference sequence). Trimming cost V 4 bases and J 0 bases, with 16 bases left between them.

This sequence joins TRBV12-3 or TRBV12-4 and TRBJ2-3; 14 bases fit TRBD2. V gave up 4 bases and J gave up 4 bases; unmatched junction bases: 4. The CDR3 is made up of 16 amino acids. The CDR3 protein is CASSSMTSGRADTQYF. CDR3 DNA: TGTGCCAGCAGTTCCATGACTAGCGGGAGGGCAGATACGCAGTATTTT.

This rearrangement joins TRBV4-1 to TRBJ2-5, with 12 bases identical to TRBD2. V lost 1 base, J lost 4 bases, and 1 base stayed unmatched. Germline loops: CDR1 MGHRA, CDR2 YSYEKL. CDR3 length equals 15 residues. The CDR3 nucleotides are TGCGCCAGCAGCCAAGTGACTAGCGGGAGAGAGACCCAGTACTTC. Protein sequence: CASSQVTSGRETQYF.

The rearrangement joins TRBV29-1 to TRBJ1-3; D is undetermined. V was shortened by 3 bases and J by 0 bases, with 9 bases between the two germline ends. The CDR3 sequence is 14 residues long. Germline CDR1 and CDR2: SQVTM and ANQGSEA. The CDR3, as DNA: TGCAGCGTTGAGTTACTGTTCTCTGGAAACACCATATATTTT. Its protein product is CSVELLFSGNTIYF.

This clonotype was recorded once. This chain uses TRBV14 with TRBJ1-1; tentatively, D is TRBD1 (6 bases). This CDR3 is 14 amino acids long. V lost 4 bases and J lost 5, with 14 bases in between. The germline CDR1 and CDR2 sequences are SGHDN and FVKESK. CDR3 loop: CASSPYGGATEAFF. The CDR3 nucleotides are TGTGCCAGCAGCCCATATGGGGGGGCGACTGAAGCTTTCTTT.

The chain has TRBV20-1 and TRBJ2-7; no firm D call. Trimming pared 3 bases from V and 2 bases from J, leaving 14 bases between. Germline V CDR1 and CDR2: DFQATT, SNEGSKA (reference sequence). This CDR3 is 14 amino acids long. The CDR3 nucleotides read TGCAGTGCTAGTAAACACAATCCAACCTACGAGCAGTACTTC. It specifies CSASKHNPTYEQYF.

Concerning this clonotype: One end of the junction does not line up with germline, which may come from a read error. The chain carries TRBV20-1 and TRBJ1-1; no clear D gene. Germline CDR1 is DFQATT and CDR2 is SNEGSKA (reference sequence). The length of the CDR3 is 12 residues. The CDR3 sequence: CSARDMKTEAFF. CDR3 sequence (DNA): TGCAGTGCTAGAGATATGAAGACTGAAGCTTTCTTT.

The rearrangement uses TRBV29-1 and TRBJ1-1; no clear D. The V end lost 6 bases, the J end lost 6 bases, and 11 bases lay between the germline ends. Germline V gene data show CDR1 as SQVTM and CDR2 as ANQGSEA. The CDR3 contains 11 residues. CDR3: CSVAPAAEAFF. Here the CDR3 DNA reads TGCAGCGTCGCCCCGGCAGCTGAAGCTTTCTTT.